The following is a T cell receptor (beta chain) sequence with its context. Its specificity is not known. The data are from a study of cytomegalovirus exposure and HLA in healthy donors. Notes on the study in general: In a later analysis, across HLA loci, associated TCR counts were highest for DRB1, lowest for HLA-C. TCR beta V- and J-gene trimming was later associated with a missense DCLRE1C variant. Compared with the roughly 700-donor mean, an Asian-associated ancestry cluster reportedly had fewer N-insertions, according to a later analysis. Immune exposure was documented only through CMV serostatus.

Amplification used 60 Vbeta primers and 13 Jbeta primers. The table came from immunoSEQ multiplex PCR; TCRdb's copy has only in-frame clones and leaves some out. The sample records around 210,000 clones, roughly 81% being singletons. Germline V gives CDR1 GTSNPN, CDR2 SVGIG (reference sequence). There are 14 residues in the CDR3. Material for sequencing was PBMCs. This chain uses TRBV30 with TRBJ2-5; D might be TRBD2 (7 bases). The J call is uncertain, as TRBJ2-7 better fits the DNA end. The sequence was collected from a girl aged 2-15 years in good health and CMV-seronegative. Here the CDR3 DNA reads TGTGCCTGGATTGAGGGGGGGCCCTCCTACGAGCAGTACTTC. Protein: CAWIEGGPSYEQYF.